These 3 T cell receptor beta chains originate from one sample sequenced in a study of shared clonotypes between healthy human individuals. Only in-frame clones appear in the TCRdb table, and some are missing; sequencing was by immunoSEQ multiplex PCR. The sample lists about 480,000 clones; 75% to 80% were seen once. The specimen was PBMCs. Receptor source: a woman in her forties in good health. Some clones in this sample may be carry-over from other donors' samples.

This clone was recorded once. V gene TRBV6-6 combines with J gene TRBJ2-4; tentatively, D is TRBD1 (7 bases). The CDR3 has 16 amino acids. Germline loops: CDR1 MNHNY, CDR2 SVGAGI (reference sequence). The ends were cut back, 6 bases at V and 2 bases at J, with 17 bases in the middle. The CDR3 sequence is CASRDAQGGTKNIQYF. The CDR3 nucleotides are TGTGCCAGCAGGGACGCCCAGGGGGGTACCAAAAACATTCAGTACTTC.

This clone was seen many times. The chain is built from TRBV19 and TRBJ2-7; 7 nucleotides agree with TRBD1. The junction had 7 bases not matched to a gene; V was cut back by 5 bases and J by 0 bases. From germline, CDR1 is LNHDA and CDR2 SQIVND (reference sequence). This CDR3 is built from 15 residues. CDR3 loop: CASSGIGTASYEQYF. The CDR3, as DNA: TGTGCCAGTAGTGGTATCGGGACAGCCTCCTACGAGCAGTACTTC.

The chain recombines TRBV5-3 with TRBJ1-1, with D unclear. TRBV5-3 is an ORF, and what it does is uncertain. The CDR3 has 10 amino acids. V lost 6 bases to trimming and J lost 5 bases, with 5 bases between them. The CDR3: CARIPTEAFF. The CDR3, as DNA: TGTGCCAGAATCCCAACTGAAGCTTTCTTT.